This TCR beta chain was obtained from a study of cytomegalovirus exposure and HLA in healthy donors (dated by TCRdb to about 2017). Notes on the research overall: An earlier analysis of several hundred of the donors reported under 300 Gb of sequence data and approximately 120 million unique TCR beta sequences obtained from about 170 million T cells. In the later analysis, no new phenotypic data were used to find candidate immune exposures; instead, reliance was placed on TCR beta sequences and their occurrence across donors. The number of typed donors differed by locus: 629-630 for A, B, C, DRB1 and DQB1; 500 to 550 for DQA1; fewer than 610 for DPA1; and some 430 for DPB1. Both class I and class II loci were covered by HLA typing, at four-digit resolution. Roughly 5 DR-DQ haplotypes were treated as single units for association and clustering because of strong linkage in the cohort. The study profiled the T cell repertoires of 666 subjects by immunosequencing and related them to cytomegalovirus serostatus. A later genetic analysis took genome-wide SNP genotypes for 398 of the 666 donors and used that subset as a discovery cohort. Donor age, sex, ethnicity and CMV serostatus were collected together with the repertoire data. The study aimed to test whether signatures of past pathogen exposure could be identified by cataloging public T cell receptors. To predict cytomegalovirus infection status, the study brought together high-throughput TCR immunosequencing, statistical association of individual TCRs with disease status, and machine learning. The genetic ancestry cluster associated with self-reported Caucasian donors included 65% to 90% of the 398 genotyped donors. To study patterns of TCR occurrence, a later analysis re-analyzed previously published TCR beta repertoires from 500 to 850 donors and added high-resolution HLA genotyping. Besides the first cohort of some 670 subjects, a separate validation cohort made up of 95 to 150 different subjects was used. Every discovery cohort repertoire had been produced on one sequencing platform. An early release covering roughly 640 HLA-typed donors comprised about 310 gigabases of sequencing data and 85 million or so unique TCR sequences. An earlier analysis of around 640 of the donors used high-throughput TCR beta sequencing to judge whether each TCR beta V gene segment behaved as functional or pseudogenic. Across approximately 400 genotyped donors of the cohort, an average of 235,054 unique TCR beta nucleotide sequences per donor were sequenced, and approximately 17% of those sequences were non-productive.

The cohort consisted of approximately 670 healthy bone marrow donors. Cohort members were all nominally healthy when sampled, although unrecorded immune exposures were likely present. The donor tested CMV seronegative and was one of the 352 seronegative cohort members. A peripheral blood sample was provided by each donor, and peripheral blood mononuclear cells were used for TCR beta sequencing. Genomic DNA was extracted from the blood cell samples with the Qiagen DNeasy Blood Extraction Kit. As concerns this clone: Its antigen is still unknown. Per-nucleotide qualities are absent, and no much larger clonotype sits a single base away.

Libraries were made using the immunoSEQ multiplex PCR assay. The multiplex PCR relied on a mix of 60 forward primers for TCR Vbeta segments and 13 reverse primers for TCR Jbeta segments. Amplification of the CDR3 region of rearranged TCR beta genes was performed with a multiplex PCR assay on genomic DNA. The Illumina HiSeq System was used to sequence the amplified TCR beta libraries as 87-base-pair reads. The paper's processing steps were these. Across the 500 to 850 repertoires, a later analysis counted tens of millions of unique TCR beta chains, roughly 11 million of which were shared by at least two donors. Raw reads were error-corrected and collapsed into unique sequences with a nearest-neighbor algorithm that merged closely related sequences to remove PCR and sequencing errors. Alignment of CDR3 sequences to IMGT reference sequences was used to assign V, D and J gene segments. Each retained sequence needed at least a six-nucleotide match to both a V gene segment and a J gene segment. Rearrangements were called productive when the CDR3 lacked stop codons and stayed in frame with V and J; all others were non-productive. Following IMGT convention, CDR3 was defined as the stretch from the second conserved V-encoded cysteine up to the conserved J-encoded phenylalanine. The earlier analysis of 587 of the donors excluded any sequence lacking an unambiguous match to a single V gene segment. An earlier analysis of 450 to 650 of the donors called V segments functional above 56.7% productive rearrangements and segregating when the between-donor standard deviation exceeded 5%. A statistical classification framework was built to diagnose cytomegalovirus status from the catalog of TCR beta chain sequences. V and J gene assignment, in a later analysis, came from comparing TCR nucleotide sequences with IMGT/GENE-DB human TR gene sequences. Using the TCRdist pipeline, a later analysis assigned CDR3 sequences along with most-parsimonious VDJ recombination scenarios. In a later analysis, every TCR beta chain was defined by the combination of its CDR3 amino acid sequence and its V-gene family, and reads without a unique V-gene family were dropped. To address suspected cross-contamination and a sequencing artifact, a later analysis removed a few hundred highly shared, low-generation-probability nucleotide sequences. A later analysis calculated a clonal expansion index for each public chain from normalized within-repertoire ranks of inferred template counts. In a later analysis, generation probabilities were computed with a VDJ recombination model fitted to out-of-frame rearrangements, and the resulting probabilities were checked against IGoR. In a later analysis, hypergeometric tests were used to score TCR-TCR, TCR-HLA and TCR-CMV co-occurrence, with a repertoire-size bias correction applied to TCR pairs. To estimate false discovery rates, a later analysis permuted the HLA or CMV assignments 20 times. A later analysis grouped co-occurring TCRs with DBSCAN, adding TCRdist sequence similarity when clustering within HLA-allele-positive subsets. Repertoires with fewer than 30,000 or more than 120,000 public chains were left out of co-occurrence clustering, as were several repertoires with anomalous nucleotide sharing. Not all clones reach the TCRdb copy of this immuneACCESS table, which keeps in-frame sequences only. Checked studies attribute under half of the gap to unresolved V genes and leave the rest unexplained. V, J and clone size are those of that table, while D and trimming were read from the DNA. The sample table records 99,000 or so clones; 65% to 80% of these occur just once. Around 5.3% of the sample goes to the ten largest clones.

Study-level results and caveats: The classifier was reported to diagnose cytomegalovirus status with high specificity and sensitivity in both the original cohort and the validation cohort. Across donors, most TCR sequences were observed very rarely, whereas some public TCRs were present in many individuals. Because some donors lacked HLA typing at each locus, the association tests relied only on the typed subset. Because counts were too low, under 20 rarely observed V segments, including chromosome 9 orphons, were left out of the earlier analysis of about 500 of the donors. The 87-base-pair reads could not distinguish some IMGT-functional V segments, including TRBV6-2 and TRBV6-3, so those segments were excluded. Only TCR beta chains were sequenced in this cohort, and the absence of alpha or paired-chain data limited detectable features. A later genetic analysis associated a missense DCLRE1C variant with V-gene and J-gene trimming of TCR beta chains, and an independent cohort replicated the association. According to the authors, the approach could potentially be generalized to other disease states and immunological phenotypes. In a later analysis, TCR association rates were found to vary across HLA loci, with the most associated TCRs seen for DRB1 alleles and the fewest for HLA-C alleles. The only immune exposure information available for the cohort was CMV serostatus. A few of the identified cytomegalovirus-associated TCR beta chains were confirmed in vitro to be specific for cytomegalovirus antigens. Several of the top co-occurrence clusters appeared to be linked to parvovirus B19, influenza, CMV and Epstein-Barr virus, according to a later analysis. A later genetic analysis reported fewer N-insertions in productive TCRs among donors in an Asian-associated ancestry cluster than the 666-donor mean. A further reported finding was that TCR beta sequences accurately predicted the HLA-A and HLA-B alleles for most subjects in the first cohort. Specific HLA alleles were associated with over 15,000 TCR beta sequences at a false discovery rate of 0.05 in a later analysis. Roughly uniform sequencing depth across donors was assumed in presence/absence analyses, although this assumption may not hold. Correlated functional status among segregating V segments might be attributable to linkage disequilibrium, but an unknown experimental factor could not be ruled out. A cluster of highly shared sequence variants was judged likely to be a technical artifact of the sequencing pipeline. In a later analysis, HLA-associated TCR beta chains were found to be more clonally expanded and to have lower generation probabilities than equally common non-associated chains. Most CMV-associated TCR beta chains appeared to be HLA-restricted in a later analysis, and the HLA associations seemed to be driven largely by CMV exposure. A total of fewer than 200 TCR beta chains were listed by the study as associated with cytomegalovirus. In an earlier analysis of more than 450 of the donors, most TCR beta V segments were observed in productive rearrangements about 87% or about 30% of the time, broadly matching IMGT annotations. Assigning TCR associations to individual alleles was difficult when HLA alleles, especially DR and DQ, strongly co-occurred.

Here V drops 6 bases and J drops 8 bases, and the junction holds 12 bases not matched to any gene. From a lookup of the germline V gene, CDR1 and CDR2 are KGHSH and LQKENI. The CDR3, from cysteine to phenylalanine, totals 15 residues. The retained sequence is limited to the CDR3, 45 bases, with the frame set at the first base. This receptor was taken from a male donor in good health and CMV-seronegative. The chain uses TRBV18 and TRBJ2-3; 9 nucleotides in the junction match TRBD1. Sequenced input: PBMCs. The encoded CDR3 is CASSPGQGLGGTQYF. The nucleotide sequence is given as TGTGCCAGCTCCCCGGGACAGGGACTTGGTGGTACGCAGTATTTT.